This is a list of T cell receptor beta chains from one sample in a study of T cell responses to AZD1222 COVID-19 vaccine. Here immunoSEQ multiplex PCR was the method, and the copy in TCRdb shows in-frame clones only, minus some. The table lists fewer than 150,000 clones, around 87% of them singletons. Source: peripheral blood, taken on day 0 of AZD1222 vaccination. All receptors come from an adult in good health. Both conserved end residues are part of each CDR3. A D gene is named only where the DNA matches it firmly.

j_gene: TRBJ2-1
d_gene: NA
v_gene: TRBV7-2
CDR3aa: CASSLEGGYNEQFF

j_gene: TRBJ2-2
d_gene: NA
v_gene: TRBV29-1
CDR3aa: CSVATGNRGPGELFF

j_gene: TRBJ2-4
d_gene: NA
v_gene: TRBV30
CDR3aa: CAWTGSLTAKNIQYF

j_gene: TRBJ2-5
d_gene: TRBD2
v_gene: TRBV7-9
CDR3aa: CASTGTSGDQETQYF

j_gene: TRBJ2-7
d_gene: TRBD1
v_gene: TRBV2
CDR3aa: CASSFRDRATYEQYF

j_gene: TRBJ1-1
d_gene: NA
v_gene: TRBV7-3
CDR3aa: CASSPHMNTEAFF

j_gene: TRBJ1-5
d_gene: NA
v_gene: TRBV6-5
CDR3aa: CASSYSNDGNQPQHF

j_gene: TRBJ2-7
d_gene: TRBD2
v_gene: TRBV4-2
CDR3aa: CASSQAVSSGGPYEQYF

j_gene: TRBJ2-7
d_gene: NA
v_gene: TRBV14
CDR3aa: CASSQGGLRAYYEQYF

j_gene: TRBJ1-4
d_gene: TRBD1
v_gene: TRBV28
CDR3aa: CASRESLGTGGNEKLFF

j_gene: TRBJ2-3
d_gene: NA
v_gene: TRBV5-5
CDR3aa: CASSQTRVTDTQYF

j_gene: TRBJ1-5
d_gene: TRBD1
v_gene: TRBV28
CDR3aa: CASSLGTVKPQHF

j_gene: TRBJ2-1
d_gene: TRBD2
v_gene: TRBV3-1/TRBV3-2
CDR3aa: CASSEGTSGGNEQFF

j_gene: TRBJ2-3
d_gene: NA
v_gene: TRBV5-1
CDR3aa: CASRVTTDTQYF

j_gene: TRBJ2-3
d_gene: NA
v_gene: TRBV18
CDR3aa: CASSFSPKNTDTQYF

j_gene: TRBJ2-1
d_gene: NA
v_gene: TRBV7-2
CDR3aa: CASSPQGDRFYNEQFF

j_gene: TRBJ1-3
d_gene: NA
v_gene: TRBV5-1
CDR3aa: CASSPSRVGFSGNTIYF

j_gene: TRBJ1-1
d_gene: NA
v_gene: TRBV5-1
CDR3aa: CASRGGNTEAFF

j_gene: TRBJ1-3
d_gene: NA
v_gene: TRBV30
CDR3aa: CAWSGRLISGNTIYF

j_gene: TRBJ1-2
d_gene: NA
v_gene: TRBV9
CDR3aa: CASSPRADFYGYTF

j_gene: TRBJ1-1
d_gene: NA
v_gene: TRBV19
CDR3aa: CASQQHSTEAFF

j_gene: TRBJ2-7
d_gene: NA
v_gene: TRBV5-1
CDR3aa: CASSLAEKTYEQYF

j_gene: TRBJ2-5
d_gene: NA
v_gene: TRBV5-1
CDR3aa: CASSLGREGETQYF

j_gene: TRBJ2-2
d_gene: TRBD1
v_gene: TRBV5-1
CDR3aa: CASSLSPGQGLTHTGELFF

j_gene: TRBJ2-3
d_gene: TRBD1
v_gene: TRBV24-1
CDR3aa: CATSDLNRGLDTQYF

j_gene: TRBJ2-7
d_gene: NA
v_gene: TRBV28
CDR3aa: CASSLQRRLGEQYF

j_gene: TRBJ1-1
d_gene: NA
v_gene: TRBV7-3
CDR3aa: CASSYSRDREAFF

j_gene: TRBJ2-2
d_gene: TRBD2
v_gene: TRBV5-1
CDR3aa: CASSPDSGGPTGELFF

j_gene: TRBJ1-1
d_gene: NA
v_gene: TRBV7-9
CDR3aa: CASSLSSEAFF

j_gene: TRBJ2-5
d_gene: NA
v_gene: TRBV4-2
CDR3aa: CASSQGVGRDVQETQYF

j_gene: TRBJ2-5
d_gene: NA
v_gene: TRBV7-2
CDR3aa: CASSRPGQETQYF

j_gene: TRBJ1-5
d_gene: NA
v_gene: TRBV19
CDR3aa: CASSIAGMGNQPQHF

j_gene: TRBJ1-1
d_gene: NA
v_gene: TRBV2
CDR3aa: CASRGGWNTEAFF

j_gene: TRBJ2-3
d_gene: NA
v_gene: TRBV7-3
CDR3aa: CASSLSGLTDTQYF

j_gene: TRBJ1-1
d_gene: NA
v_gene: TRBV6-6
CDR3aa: CASIGGYTEAFF

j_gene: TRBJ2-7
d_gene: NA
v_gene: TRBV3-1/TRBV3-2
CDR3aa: CASSQVGQSGEQYF

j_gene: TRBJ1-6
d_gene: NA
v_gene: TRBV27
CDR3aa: CASMQSSYNSPLHF